Listed here are 12 T cell receptor beta chains from one sample, sequenced in a study of read filtering for tumor transcriptome and immune sequencing. Molecular barcoded adaptors covering alpha/delta and beta/gamma chains were used on approximately 400 ng RNA. TCRdb reprocessed the reads with MiXCR, giving one entry per CDR3 protein. Among around 38,000 distinct CDR3 sequences listed, roughly 13% were seen once. The specimen sequenced was a population of CD138-negative cells sorted from bone marrow. The receptors derive from a donor over 35 with multiple myeloma.

This clonotype was counted ten times or more. The chain has TRBV7-2 and TRBJ2-1; D is possibly TRBD1 or TRBD2 (5 bases each). The ends were cut back, 2 bases at V and 0 bases at J, with 8 bases in the middle. The CDR3 length is 15 residues. Germline CDR1 SGHTA, CDR2 FQGNSA. CDR3 amino acids: CASSLKGSSYNEQFF. The CDR3 nucleotides read TGTGCCAGCAGCTTAAAGGGGAGCTCCTACAATGAGCAGTTCTTC.

This clonotype was counted once. This chain connects TRBV28 to TRBJ2-5; 8 nucleotides match TRBD2. CDR1 and CDR2 (germline): MDHEN, SYDVKM. The CDR3 covers 23 residues. The V and J ends lost 2 bases and 10 bases, in that order; junction bases with no gene match: 36. The CDR3 bases are TGTGCCAGCAGTTTACAAAGAGGGAGGGCACTAGCGGCCGTTAAGCGCATGGTGAAGGGCCAGTACTTC. Its protein is CASSLQRGRALAAVKRMVKGQYF.

For this clonotype: One base away lies a much larger clone, so this may be a sequencing read error. This chain links TRBV20-1 with TRBJ2-1, with D perhaps TRBD2 (5 bases). The germline gives CDR1 DFQATT, CDR2 SNEGSKA (reference sequence). This CDR3 is built from 13 residues. This CDR3 reads CGASPSGGNEQFF. The CDR3 DNA sequence: TGCGGTGCTAGCCCGTCTGGCGGCAATGAGCAGTTCTTC.

Worth noting for this clonotype: A much larger clone sits a single nucleotide away, making a read error possible. CDR3 sequence (DNA): TGCAGTGCACCCAGCGGGAGAGGTGCCAAAAGCATTCAGTACTTC. Encoded protein: CSAPSGRGAKSIQYF. This chain links TRBV20-1 with TRBJ2-4; 8 bases match TRBD2. The CDR3 extends over 15 amino acids. CDR1 and CDR2 (germline): DFQATT, SNEGSKA (reference sequence).

In its sample, this clonotype was seen many times. The rearrangement links TRBV28 to TRBJ2-7; D gene ambiguous. The CDR3 is made up of 13 amino acids. Germline lookup yields CDR1 MDHEN and CDR2 SYDVKM. Trimming stripped 2 bases from V and 7 bases from J, with 12 bases between. CDR3 coding DNA: TGTGCCAGCAGTTTACCCCCAGTAAGAGAGCAGTACTTC. Translating gives CASSLPPVREQYF.

This clonotype was detected ten times or more. The chain combines TRBV7-2 with TRBJ2-3; D not resolved. Germline V gene lookup returns CDR1 SGHTA and CDR2 FQGNSA. This CDR3 has 14 amino acids. Trimming removed 3 bases at V and 1 base at J, with 8 bases between. The CDR3 here is CASSLGSRTDTQYF. In DNA, the CDR3 is TGTGCCAGCAGCTTGGGCAGCCGCACAGATACGCAGTATTTT.

Many counts were recorded for this clonotype. V is TRBV19 and J is TRBJ2-1, with 7 positions matching TRBD1. After removal of 5 bases from V and 1 base from J, the junction contained 5 bases not matched to a gene. The CDR3 runs to 15 residues. The germline CDR1 and CDR2 sequences are LNHDA and SQIVND (reference sequence). CDR3 sequence: CASSLLDRSYNEQFF. The CDR3 DNA sequence: TGTGCCAGTAGTCTGCTGGACAGGTCCTACAATGAGCAGTTCTTC. The whole variable domain, filled in from reference TRBV19 and TRBJ2-1, reads DGGITQSPKYLFRKEGQNVTLSCEQNLNHDAMYWYRQDPGQGLRLIYYSQIVNDFQKGDIAEGYSVSREKKESFPLTVTSAQKNPTAFYLCASSLLDRSYNEQFFGPGTRLTVL.

There are many counts of this clonotype. V and J are TRBV5-6 and TRBJ2-1, with 11 bases that match TRBD2. CDR1 SGHDT and CDR2 YYEEEE come from the germline V gene. This CDR3 has 15 amino acids. V shed 4 bases, J shed 7 bases, and the junction held 7 bases outside the gene matches. CDR3 DNA: TGTGCCAGCAGCCTTAGCGGGAGGGCACGGAATGAGCAGTTCTTC. It specifies CASSLSGRARNEQFF. Looking up the rest from reference TRBV5-6 and TRBJ2-1 gives the full variable domain: DAGVTQSPTHLIKTRGQQVTLRCSPKSGHDTVSWYQQALGQGPQFIFQYYEEEERQRGNFPDRFSGHQFPNYSSELNVNALLLGDSALYLCASSLSGRARNEQFFGPGTRLTVL.

There are many counts of this clonotype. The chain uses TRBV28 and TRBJ2-7; TRBD1 aligns across 11 bases. This CDR3 has 15 residues. V was pared by 5 bases and J by 5 bases, with 8 bases of the junction left unmatched. The germline V gene has CDR1 MDHEN and CDR2 SYDVKM. The CDR3 loop reads CASSPLPDRGHEQYF. DNA of the CDR3: TGTGCCAGCAGTCCCCTTCCGGACAGGGGGCACGAGCAGTACTTC. The whole variable domain, remainder taken from reference TRBV28 and TRBJ2-7, is DVKVTQSSRYLVKRTGEKVFLECVQDMDHENMFWYRQDPGLGLRLIYFSYDVKMKEKGDIPEGYSVSREKKERFSLILESASTNQTSMYLCASSPLPDRGHEQYFGPGTRLTVT.

The rearrangement links TRBV11-3 to TRBJ2-7; 12 bases are a match to TRBD1. This CDR3 comprises 17 residues. Germline CDR1 is SGHNT and CDR2 is YENEEA. After removal of 0 bases from V and 4 bases from J, the junction contained 7 bases not matched to a gene. CDR3 sequence: CASSLDPGQGARYEQYF. The CDR3 DNA follows: TGTGCCAGCAGCTTAGATCCGGGACAGGGGGCTCGGTACGAGCAGTACTTC.

This clonotype was seen a handful of times. The chain couples TRBV20-1 to TRBJ2-2; D is ambiguous. V was trimmed by 5 bases and J by 4 bases, leaving 11 bases between them. Germline CDR1 DFQATT, CDR2 SNEGSKA (reference sequence). The CDR3 sequence is 13 residues long. CDR3 loop: CSAELGLTGELFF. CDR3 DNA sequence: TGCAGTGCTGAGCTAGGTCTCACCGGGGAGCTGTTTTTT.

This clonotype was counted between two and nine times. The chain has TRBV4-1 and TRBJ2-2, with 8 bases matching TRBD1. The CDR3 is made up of 16 amino acids. Germline V gene lookup returns CDR1 MGHRA and CDR2 YSYEKL. V gave up 0 bases and J gave up 6 bases; unmatched junction bases: 6. CDR3 sequence reads: CASSQDGTDRAGELFF. CDR3 DNA sequence: TGCGCCAGCAGCCAAGACGGAACGGACAGGGCCGGGGAGCTGTTTTTT.